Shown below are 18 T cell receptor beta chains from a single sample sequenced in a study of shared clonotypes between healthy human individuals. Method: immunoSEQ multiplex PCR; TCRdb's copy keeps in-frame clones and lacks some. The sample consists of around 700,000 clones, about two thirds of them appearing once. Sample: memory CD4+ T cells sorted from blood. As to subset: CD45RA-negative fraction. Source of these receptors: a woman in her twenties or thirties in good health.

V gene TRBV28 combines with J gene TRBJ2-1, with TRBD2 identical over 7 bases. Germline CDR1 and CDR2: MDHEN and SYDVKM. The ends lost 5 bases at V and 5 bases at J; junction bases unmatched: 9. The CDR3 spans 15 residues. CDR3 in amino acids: CASSRPAGADNEQFF. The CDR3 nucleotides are TGTGCCAGCAGTCGACCTGCGGGAGCAGACAATGAGCAGTTCTTC.

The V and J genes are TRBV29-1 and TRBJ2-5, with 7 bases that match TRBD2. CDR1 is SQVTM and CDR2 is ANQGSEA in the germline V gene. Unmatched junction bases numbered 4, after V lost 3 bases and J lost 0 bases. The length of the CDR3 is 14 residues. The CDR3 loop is CSVELSGNQETQYF. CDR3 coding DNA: TGCAGCGTTGAGCTGAGCGGGAACCAAGAGACCCAGTACTTC.

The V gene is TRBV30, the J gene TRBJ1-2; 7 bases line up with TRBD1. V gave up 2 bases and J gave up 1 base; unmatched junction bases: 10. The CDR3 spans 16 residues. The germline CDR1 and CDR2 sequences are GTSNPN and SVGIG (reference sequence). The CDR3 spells CAWSRFPGQINYGYTF. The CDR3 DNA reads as TGTGCCTGGAGTAGATTTCCGGGACAGATTAACTATGGCTACACCTTC. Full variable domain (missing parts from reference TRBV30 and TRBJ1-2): SQTIHQWPATLVQPVGSPLSLECTVEGTSNPNLYWYRQAAGRGLQLLFYSVGIGQISSEVPQNLSASRPQDRQFILSSKKLLLSDSGFYLCAWSRFPGQINYGYTFGSGTRLTVV.

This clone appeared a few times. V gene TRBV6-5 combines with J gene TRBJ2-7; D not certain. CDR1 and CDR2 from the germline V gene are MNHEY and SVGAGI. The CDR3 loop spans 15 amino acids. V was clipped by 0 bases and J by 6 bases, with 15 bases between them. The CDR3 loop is CASSYSWEWDSEQYF. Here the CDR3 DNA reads TGTGCCAGCAGTTACTCTTGGGAATGGGATTCCGAGCAGTACTTC.

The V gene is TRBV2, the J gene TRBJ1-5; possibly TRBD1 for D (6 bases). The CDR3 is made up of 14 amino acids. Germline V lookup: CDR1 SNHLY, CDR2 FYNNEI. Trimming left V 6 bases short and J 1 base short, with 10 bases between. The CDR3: CASRTQGSNQPQHF. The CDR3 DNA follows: TGTGCCAGCAGAACACAGGGCAGCAATCAGCCCCAGCATTTT.

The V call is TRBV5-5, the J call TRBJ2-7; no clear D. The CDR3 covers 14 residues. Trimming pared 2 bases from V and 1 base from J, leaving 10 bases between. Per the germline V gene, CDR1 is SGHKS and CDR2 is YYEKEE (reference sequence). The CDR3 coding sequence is TGTGCCAGCAGCTTCGCGGTAGAGTCCTACGAGCAGTACTTC. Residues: CASSFAVESYEQYF.

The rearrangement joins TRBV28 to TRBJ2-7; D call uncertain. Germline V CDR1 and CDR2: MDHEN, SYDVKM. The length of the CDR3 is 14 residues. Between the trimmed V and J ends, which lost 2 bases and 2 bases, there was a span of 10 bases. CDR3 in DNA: TGTGCCAGCAGTTTAAGACTTCCTCCCTACGAGCAGTACTTC. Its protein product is CASSLRLPPYEQYF.

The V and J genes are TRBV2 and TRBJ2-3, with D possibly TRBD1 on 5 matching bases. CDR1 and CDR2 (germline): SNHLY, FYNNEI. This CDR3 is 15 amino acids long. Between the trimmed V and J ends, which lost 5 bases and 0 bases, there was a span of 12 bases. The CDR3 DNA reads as TGTGCCAGCAGTCCTCGACAGACTAGCACAGATACGCAGTATTTT. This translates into CASSPRQTSTDTQYF. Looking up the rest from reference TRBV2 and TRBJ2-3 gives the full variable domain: EPEVTQTPSHQVTQMGQEVILRCVPISNHLYFYWYRQILGQKVEFLVSFYNNEISEKSEIFDDQFSVERPDGSNFTLKIRSTKLEDSAMYFCASSPRQTSTDTQYFGPGTRLTVL.

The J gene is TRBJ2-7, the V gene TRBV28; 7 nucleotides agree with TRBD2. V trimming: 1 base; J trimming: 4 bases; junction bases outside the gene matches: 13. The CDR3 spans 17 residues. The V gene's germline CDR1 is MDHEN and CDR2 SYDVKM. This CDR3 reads CASSLLGRRLASYEQYF. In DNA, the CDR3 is TGTGCCAGCAGTTTATTGGGTCGGCGACTAGCTTCGTACGAGCAGTACTTC.

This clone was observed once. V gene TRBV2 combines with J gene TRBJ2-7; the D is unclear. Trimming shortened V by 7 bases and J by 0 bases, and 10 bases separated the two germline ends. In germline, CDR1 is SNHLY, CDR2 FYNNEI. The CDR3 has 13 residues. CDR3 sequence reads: CASIPQSSYEQYF. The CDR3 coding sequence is TGTGCCAGCATCCCACAGAGCTCCTACGAGCAGTACTTC.

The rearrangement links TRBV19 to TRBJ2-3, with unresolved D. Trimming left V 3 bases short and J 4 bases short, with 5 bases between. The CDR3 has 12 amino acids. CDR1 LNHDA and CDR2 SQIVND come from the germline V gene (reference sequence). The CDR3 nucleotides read TGTGCCAGTAGTATCAGCGCAGATACGCAGTATTTT. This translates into CASSISADTQYF.

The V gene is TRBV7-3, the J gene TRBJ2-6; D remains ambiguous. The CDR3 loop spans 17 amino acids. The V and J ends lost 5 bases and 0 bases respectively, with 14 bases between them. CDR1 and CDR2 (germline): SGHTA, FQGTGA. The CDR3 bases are TGTGCCAGCAGCCCTAGAGGCCGGCTCTCTGGGGCCAACGTCCTGACTTTC. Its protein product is CASSPRGRLSGANVLTF.

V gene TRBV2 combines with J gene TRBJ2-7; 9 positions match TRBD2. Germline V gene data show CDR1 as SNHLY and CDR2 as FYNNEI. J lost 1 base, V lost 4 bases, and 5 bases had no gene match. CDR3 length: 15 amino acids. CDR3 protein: CASSASGDPSYEQYF. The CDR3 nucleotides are TGTGCCAGCAGTGCTAGCGGGGACCCATCCTACGAGCAGTACTTC.

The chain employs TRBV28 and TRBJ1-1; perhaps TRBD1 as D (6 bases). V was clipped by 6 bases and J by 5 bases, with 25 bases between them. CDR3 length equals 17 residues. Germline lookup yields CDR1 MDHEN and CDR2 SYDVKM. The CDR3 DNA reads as TGTGCCAGCAGACCACAGGCGCTCCTGGGCGACAGGACTGAAGCTTTCTTT. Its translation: CASRPQALLGDRTEAFF.

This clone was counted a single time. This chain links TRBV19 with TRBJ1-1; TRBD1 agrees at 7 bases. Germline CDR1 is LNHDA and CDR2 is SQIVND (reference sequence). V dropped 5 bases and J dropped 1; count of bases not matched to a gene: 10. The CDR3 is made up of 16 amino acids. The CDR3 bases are TGTGCCAGTAGTCCCCAGGGGGAGGGTCGGAACACTGAAGCTTTCTTT. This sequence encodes CASSPQGEGRNTEAFF.

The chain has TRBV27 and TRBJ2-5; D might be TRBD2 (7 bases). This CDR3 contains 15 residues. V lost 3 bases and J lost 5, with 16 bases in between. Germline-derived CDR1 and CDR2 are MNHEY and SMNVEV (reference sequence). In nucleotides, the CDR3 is TGTGCCAGCAGTTTCTGGGGGGGTCAGGGGGAGACCCAGTACTTC. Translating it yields CASSFWGGQGETQYF.

CDR3: CASSLEVPAGVNTEAFF. The CDR3 DNA reads as TGTGCCAGCAGCTTGGAGGTTCCTGCCGGGGTGAACACTGAAGCTTTCTTT. This chain links TRBV5-8 with TRBJ1-1, with no clear D. The CDR3 runs to 17 residues. The V end was cut by 0 bases, the J end by 0 bases, with 15 bases between. CDR1 SGHTS and CDR2 YDEGEE come from the germline V gene. The variable domain in full, completed from reference TRBV5-8 and TRBJ1-1, reads EAGVTQSPTHLIKTRGQQATLRCSPISGHTSVYWYQQALGLGLQFLLWYDEGEERNRGNFPPRFSGRQFPNYSSELNVNALELEDSALYLCASSLEVPAGVNTEAFFGQGTRLTVV.

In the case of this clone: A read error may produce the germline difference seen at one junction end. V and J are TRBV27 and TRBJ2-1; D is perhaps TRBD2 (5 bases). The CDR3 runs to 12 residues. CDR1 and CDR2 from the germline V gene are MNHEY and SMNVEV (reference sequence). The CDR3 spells CASSFSRERPIF. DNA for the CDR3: TGTGCCAGCAGTTTCTCCCGGGAACGGCCAATCTTC.